These T cell receptor beta chains were read from a single sample in a study of STAT3 mutations in large granular lymphocyte leukemia. The repertoire was sequenced with immunoSEQ multiplex PCR; TCRdb's copy has only in-frame clones and lacks some. Found here are tens of thousands of clones, around 88% of them singletons; the top ten hold more than 9.5%. Sequencing used peripheral blood mononuclear cells. These receptors originate from a man aged 60-69 years with T-cell large granular lymphocyte leukemia. Some clones in this sample may be carry-over from other donors' samples. Both conserved end residues are part of each CDR3. D genes are given only for firm matches. Clone size appears in some rows only: once, few, many, or a class for an expanded clone.

v_gene: TRBV27
j_gene: TRBJ2-7
abundance: -
d_gene: TRBD2
CDR3aa: CATRTPSGDEQYF
CDR3nt: TGTGCCACCAGGACCCCTAGCGGCGACGAGCAGTACTTC

v_gene: TRBV5-1
j_gene: TRBJ2-3
abundance: -
d_gene: TRBD1
CDR3aa: CASSSLTGIGTDTQYF
CDR3nt: TGCGCCAGCAGCTCCCTGACAGGGATAGGCACAGATACGCAGTATTTT

v_gene: TRBV7-8
j_gene: TRBJ2-7
abundance: -
d_gene: -
CDR3aa: CASSWADMLYEQYF
CDR3nt: TGTGCCAGCAGCTGGGCTGACATGCTCTACGAGCAGTACTTC

v_gene: TRBV5-4
j_gene: TRBJ2-5
abundance: -
d_gene: -
CDR3aa: CASSLRQGGETQYF
CDR3nt: TGTGCCAGCAGCTTGCGACAGGGAGGAGAGACCCAGTACTTC

v_gene: TRBV5-4
j_gene: TRBJ2-2
abundance: -
d_gene: -
CDR3aa: CASSARGGKAGELFF
CDR3nt: TGTGCCAGCAGCGCAAGGGGGGGGAAGGCCGGGGAGCTGTTTTTT

v_gene: TRBV18
j_gene: TRBJ1-1
abundance: -
d_gene: -
CDR3aa: CASSRTTGTEAFF
CDR3nt: TGTGCCAGCTCACGGACGACGGGCACTGAAGCTTTCTTT

v_gene: TRBV5-8
j_gene: TRBJ1-1
abundance: -
d_gene: -
CDR3aa: CASSIRLGQFTEAFF
CDR3nt: TGTGCCAGCAGCATACGATTGGGGCAGTTCACTGAAGCTTTCTTT

v_gene: TRBV19
j_gene: TRBJ1-5
abundance: once
d_gene: -
CDR3aa: CASSIGHRPGQPQHF
CDR3nt: TGTGCCAGTAGTATAGGGCACCGCCCCGGGCAGCCCCAGCATTTT

v_gene: TRBV6-6
j_gene: TRBJ1-3
abundance: -
d_gene: -
CDR3aa: CASSPRQADSGNTIYF
CDR3nt: TGTGCCAGCAGCCCCAGACAGGCGGACTCTGGAAACACCATATATTTT

v_gene: TRBV19
j_gene: TRBJ2-7
abundance: once
d_gene: TRBD1
CDR3aa: CASSRTGYSYEQYF
CDR3nt: TGTGCCAGTAGTAGGACAGGGTACTCCTACGAGCAGTACTTC

v_gene: TRBV19
j_gene: TRBJ1-5
abundance: -
d_gene: -
CDR3aa: CASSIDSSNQPQHF
CDR3nt: TGTGCCAGTAGTATAGACAGTAGCAATCAGCCCCAGCATTTT

v_gene: TRBV7-2
j_gene: TRBJ2-3
abundance: -
d_gene: TRBD2
CDR3aa: CASSRTSPRTDTQYF
CDR3nt: TGTGCCAGCAGCCGGACTAGCCCCCGGACAGATACGCAGTATTTT

v_gene: TRBV7-2
j_gene: TRBJ2-5
abundance: -
d_gene: -
CDR3aa: CASSFPNKETQYF
CDR3nt: TGTGCCAGCAGCTTCCCCAACAAAGAGACCCAGTACTTC

v_gene: TRBV9
j_gene: TRBJ2-5
abundance: -
d_gene: TRBD2
CDR3aa: CASSVGGRAGETQYF
CDR3nt: TGTGCCAGCAGCGTAGGAGGGAGGGCAGGGGAGACCCAGTACTTC

v_gene: TRBV5-7
j_gene: TRBJ2-2
abundance: -
d_gene: -
CDR3aa: CASSLGGSGSSNTGELFF
CDR3nt: TGTGCCAGCAGCTTGGGTGGTAGCGGATCCTCGAACACCGGGGAGCTGTTTTTT

v_gene: TRBV7-2
j_gene: TRBJ1-1
abundance: -
d_gene: -
CDR3aa: CASSLGRLNTEAFF
CDR3nt: TGTGCCAGCAGCCTAGGGAGGTTGAACACTGAAGCTTTCTTT

v_gene: TRBV4-3
j_gene: TRBJ2-7
abundance: -
d_gene: -
CDR3aa: CASSQASAGEAYEQYF
CDR3nt: TGCGCCAGCAGCCAAGCTTCGGCCGGGGAGGCCTACGAGCAGTACTTC

v_gene: TRBV28
j_gene: TRBJ1-2
abundance: once
d_gene: TRBD1
CDR3aa: CASSAPGTVFGDGYTF
CDR3nt: TGTGCCAGCAGTGCGCCCGGGACAGTCTTCGGGGATGGCTACACCTTC

v_gene: TRBV4-3
j_gene: TRBJ2-7
abundance: -
d_gene: TRBD2
CDR3aa: CASSQVLAEAYEQYF
CDR3nt: TGCGCCAGCAGCCAAGTACTAGCGGAGGCCTACGAGCAGTACTTC

v_gene: TRBV4-3
j_gene: TRBJ2-3
abundance: -
d_gene: -
CDR3aa: CASSQDSTPDTQYF
CDR3nt: TGCGCCAGCAGCCAAGACAGCACCCCAGATACGCAGTATTTT

v_gene: TRBV27
j_gene: TRBJ2-1
abundance: -
d_gene: TRBD2
CDR3aa: CASSPGLAGGRSYNEQFF
CDR3nt: TGTGCCAGCAGTCCGGGACTAGCGGGAGGACGCTCCTACAATGAGCAGTTCTTC

v_gene: TRBV13
j_gene: TRBJ2-3
abundance: -
d_gene: TRBD2
CDR3aa: CASSPVGASGRDTQYF
CDR3nt: TGTGCCAGCAGCCCCGTTGGGGCTAGCGGGAGAGATACGCAGTATTTT

v_gene: TRBV10-1
j_gene: TRBJ2-7
abundance: -
d_gene: -
CDR3aa: CASTPGRHLYEQYF
CDR3nt: TGCGCCAGCACCCCGGGAAGGCACCTCTACGAGCAGTACTTC

v_gene: TRBV5-1
j_gene: TRBJ2-2
abundance: -
d_gene: TRBD2
CDR3aa: CASSSGLAGNTGELFF
CDR3nt: TGCGCCAGCAGCTCGGGACTAGCGGGAAACACCGGGGAGCTGTTTTTT

v_gene: TRBV27
j_gene: TRBJ2-5
abundance: -
d_gene: TRBD2
CDR3aa: CASVSGEGQTQYF
CDR3nt: TGTGCCAGCGTCTCTGGGGAGGGGCAGACCCAGTACTTC

v_gene: TRBV7-9
j_gene: TRBJ2-7
abundance: few
d_gene: TRBD2
CDR3aa: CASSKGLAGGPEQYF
CDR3nt: TGTGCCAGCAGCAAAGGACTAGCGGGAGGGCCTGAGCAGTACTTC

v_gene: TRBV5-1
j_gene: TRBJ2-1
abundance: -
d_gene: -
CDR3aa: CASSLGDNNEQFF
CDR3nt: TGCGCCAGCAGCTTGGGAGACAACAATGAGCAGTTCTTC

v_gene: TRBV9
j_gene: TRBJ2-4
abundance: -
d_gene: -
CDR3aa: CASSPELSHIQYF
CDR3nt: TGTGCCAGCAGCCCGGAACTAAGCCACATTCAGTACTTC

v_gene: TRBV7-8
j_gene: TRBJ2-1
abundance: -
d_gene: -
CDR3aa: CASSPRGGKDEQFF
CDR3nt: TGTGCCAGCAGCCCCAGAGGCGGGAAGGATGAGCAGTTCTTC

v_gene: TRBV30
j_gene: TRBJ2-2
abundance: -
d_gene: TRBD2
CDR3aa: CAWKGSGREFTGELFF
CDR3nt: TGTGCCTGGAAGGGTAGCGGGAGGGAATTCACCGGGGAGCTGTTTTTT

v_gene: TRBV11-2
j_gene: TRBJ1-2
abundance: -
d_gene: -
CDR3aa: CASSNRLGRNYGYTF
CDR3nt: TGTGCCAGCAGTAATCGGTTAGGGAGGAACTATGGCTACACCTTC

v_gene: TRBV5-1
j_gene: TRBJ1-1
abundance: -
d_gene: TRBD1
CDR3aa: CASSTGQGGGEAFF
CDR3nt: TGCGCCAGCAGCACCGGACAGGGCGGAGGTGAAGCTTTCTTT

v_gene: TRBV28
j_gene: TRBJ2-1
abundance: -
d_gene: TRBD2
CDR3aa: CATATSGIQFEQFF
CDR3nt: TGTGCCACCGCGACTAGCGGGATACAGTTTGAGCAGTTCTTC

v_gene: TRBV30
j_gene: TRBJ2-3
abundance: -
d_gene: TRBD1
CDR3aa: CASAGGYTDTQYF
CDR3nt: TGTGCGTCCGCAGGGGGCTACACAGATACGCAGTATTTT

v_gene: TRBV5-1
j_gene: TRBJ2-1
abundance: -
d_gene: -
CDR3aa: CASSPEGSYNEQFF
CDR3nt: TGCGCCAGCAGCCCGGAGGGTTCCTACAATGAGCAGTTCTTC

v_gene: TRBV29-1
j_gene: TRBJ2-2
abundance: -
d_gene: TRBD1
CDR3aa: CSVPGTVNTGELFF
CDR3nt: TGCAGCGTCCCAGGGACAGTGAACACCGGGGAGCTGTTTTTT

v_gene: TRBV25-1
j_gene: TRBJ2-6
abundance: -
d_gene: TRBD2
CDR3aa: CASSPGGSGANVLTF
CDR3nt: TGTGCCAGCAGCCCGGGGGGCTCTGGGGCCAACGTCCTGACTTTC

v_gene: TRBV5-1
j_gene: TRBJ2-1
abundance: -
d_gene: -
CDR3aa: CASSPGREYYNEQFF
CDR3nt: TGCGCCAGCAGCCCGGGCCGGGAATATTACAATGAGCAGTTCTTC

v_gene: TRBV30
j_gene: TRBJ2-2
abundance: few
d_gene: -
CDR3aa: CAWSTGSVTGELFF
CDR3nt: TGTGCCTGGAGTACCGGGAGTGTAACCGGGGAGCTGTTTTTT

v_gene: TRBV5-4
j_gene: TRBJ1-4
abundance: few
d_gene: -
CDR3aa: CASSRGPTNEKLFF
CDR3nt: TGTGCCAGCAGCAGAGGTCCTACTAATGAAAAACTGTTTTTT

v_gene: TRBV5-1
j_gene: TRBJ2-6
abundance: -
d_gene: -
CDR3aa: CASSLANRAGANVLTF
CDR3nt: TGCGCCAGCAGCTTGGCCAACCGAGCTGGGGCCAACGTCCTGACTTTC

v_gene: TRBV28
j_gene: TRBJ2-7
abundance: large
d_gene: -
CDR3aa: CASSLSGAREQYF
CDR3nt: TGTGCCAGCAGCCTGAGTGGGGCACGGGAGCAGTACTTC

v_gene: TRBV15
j_gene: TRBJ2-7
abundance: -
d_gene: -
CDR3aa: CATSQPSEAYEQYF
CDR3nt: TGTGCCACCAGCCAACCGTCGGAGGCCTACGAGCAGTACTTC

v_gene: TRBV5-1
j_gene: TRBJ1-1
abundance: once
d_gene: TRBD1
CDR3aa: CASSRTGTGNTNTEAFF
CDR3nt: TGCGCCAGCAGCAGGACCGGGACAGGGAACACGAACACTGAAGCTTTCTTT

v_gene: TRBV4-3
j_gene: TRBJ2-3
abundance: -
d_gene: -
CDR3aa: CASSQDRGKDTQYF
CDR3nt: TGCGCCAGCAGCCAAGATCGGGGTAAGGATACGCAGTATTTT

v_gene: TRBV30
j_gene: TRBJ1-2
abundance: -
d_gene: TRBD1
CDR3aa: CAWSGGTGLDGYTF
CDR3nt: TGTGCCTGGAGCGGGGGGACAGGGTTGGACGGCTACACCTTC

v_gene: TRBV29-1
j_gene: TRBJ2-3
abundance: -
d_gene: TRBD1
CDR3aa: CSVGQGADTQYF
CDR3nt: TGCAGCGTAGGACAGGGGGCAGATACGCAGTATTTT

v_gene: TRBV19
j_gene: TRBJ1-5
abundance: -
d_gene: -
CDR3aa: CASSPSRLLSNQPQHF
CDR3nt: TGTGCCAGTAGCCCCAGCCGCCTCCTTAGCAATCAGCCCCAGCATTTT

v_gene: TRBV28
j_gene: TRBJ2-5
abundance: -
d_gene: -
CDR3aa: CASSWETVSETQYF
CDR3nt: TGTGCCAGCAGTTGGGAGACGGTCTCAGAGACCCAGTACTTC

v_gene: TRBV27
j_gene: TRBJ1-2
abundance: once
d_gene: -
CDR3aa: CASRPGGPKGVYGYTF
CDR3nt: TGTGCCAGCCGGCCAGGTGGCCCGAAAGGTGTCTATGGCTACACCTTC

v_gene: TRBV10-3
j_gene: TRBJ1-5
abundance: -
d_gene: -
CDR3aa: CAISTTASNQPQHF
CDR3nt: TGTGCCATCAGTACGACTGCTAGCAATCAGCCCCAGCATTTT

v_gene: TRBV19
j_gene: TRBJ2-1
abundance: few
d_gene: -
CDR3aa: CASRHGGAYNEQFF
CDR3nt: TGTGCCAGTAGACATGGAGGGGCATACAATGAGCAGTTCTTC

v_gene: TRBV5-7
j_gene: TRBJ2-7
abundance: -
d_gene: -
CDR3aa: CASSLSPPPRGPSSYEQYF
CDR3nt: TGTGCCAGCAGCTTAAGCCCTCCACCGAGGGGACCCAGCTCCTACGAGCAGTACTTC

v_gene: TRBV7-9
j_gene: TRBJ2-5
abundance: -
d_gene: TRBD2
CDR3aa: CASSLGGAGGETQYF
CDR3nt: TGTGCCAGCAGCCTCGGAGGGGCGGGAGGGGAGACCCAGTACTTC

v_gene: TRBV18
j_gene: TRBJ2-2
abundance: -
d_gene: -
CDR3aa: CASSPPSQGTGELFF
CDR3nt: TGTGCCAGCTCACCACCCAGCCAGGGGACCGGGGAGCTGTTTTTT

v_gene: TRBV7-8
j_gene: TRBJ1-5
abundance: once
d_gene: -
CDR3aa: CASSLAPKNQPQHF
CDR3nt: TGTGCCAGCAGCTTAGCGCCGAAAAATCAGCCCCAGCATTTT

v_gene: TRBV5-1
j_gene: TRBJ2-7
abundance: -
d_gene: TRBD2
CDR3aa: CASSPLTSGTYEQYF
CDR3nt: TGCGCCAGCAGCCCGTTGACTAGCGGGACCTACGAGCAGTACTTC

v_gene: TRBV4-3
j_gene: TRBJ2-2
abundance: -
d_gene: TRBD2
CDR3aa: CASSPHLAGGSANTGELFF
CDR3nt: TGCGCCAGCAGCCCACACCTAGCGGGAGGATCCGCGAACACCGGGGAGCTGTTTTTT

v_gene: TRBV6-5
j_gene: TRBJ2-2
abundance: -
d_gene: TRBD1
CDR3aa: CASSRDRVAGELFF
CDR3nt: TGTGCCAGCAGTAGGGACAGGGTGGCCGGGGAGCTGTTTTTT

v_gene: TRBV11-2
j_gene: TRBJ2-7
abundance: -
d_gene: -
CDR3aa: CASSSRVGREQYF
CDR3nt: TGTGCCAGCAGCTCTCGGGTGGGGCGGGAGCAGTACTTC